Reported below is one TCR beta chain. This entry belongs to a study of control samples from healthy donors and cancer patients. Here immunoSEQ multiplex PCR was the method, and the copy in TCRdb shows in-frame clones only, minus some. The top ten hold around 6.5% of the sample, which has under 450,000 clones, 80% to 95% seen once. The CDR3 extends over 16 amino acids. Looked up from germline, CDR1 is SGHTA and CDR2 is FQGNSA. With 7 bases clipped from V and 1 base from J, the junction kept 8 bases outside the gene matches. The receptor comes from a man aged 35 to 55 with head and neck cancer. The rearrangement joins TRBV7-2 to TRBJ1-3; 9 bases align to TRBD1. The sample consisted of PBMCs. This CDR3 reads CASKLPGTGSGNTIYF. In nucleotides, the CDR3 is TGTGCCAGCAAACTTCCCGGGACAGGGTCTGGAAACACCATATATTTT.